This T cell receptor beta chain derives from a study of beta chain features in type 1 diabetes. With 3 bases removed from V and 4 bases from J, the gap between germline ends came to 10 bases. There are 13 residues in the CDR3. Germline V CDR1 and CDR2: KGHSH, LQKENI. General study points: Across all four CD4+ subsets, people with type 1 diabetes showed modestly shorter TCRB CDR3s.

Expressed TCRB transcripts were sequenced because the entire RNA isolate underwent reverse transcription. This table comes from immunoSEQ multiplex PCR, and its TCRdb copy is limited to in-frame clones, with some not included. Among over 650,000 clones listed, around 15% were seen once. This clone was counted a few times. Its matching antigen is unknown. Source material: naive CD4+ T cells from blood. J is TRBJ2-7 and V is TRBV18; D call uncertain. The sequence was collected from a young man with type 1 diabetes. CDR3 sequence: CASSPSEAYEQYF. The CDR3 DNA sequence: TGTGCCAGCTCACCCTCGGAAGCATACGAGCAGTACTTC.